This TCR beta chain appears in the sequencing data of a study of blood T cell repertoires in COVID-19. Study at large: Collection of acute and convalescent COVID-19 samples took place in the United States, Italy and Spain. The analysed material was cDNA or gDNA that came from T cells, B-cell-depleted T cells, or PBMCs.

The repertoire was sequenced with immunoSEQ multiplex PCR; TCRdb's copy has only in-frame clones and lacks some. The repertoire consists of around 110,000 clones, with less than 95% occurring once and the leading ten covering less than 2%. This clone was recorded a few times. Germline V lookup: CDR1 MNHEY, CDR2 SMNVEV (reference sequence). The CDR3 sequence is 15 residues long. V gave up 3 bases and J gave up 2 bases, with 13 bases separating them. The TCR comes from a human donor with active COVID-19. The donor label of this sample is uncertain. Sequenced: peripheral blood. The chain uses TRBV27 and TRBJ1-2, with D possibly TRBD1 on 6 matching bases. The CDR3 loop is CASSFSRDTNYGYTF. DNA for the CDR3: TGTGCCAGCAGTTTTTCCCGGGACACAAACTATGGCTACACCTTC.